This T cell receptor beta chain was recovered during a study of blood T cell repertoires in COVID-19. Under the authors' procedure: It was from reference gene primer amplification that nucleated cell counts were estimated. TCRdb keeps only in-frame clones here, not all; method: immunoSEQ multiplex PCR. That table furnishes V, J and clone size, whereas the DNA furnished D and trimming. The sample lists under 250,000 clones; 86% were seen once. V shed 6 bases and J 7 bases; nucleotides not matched to a gene: 12. The CDR3 loop spans 15 amino acids. Germline V lookup: CDR1 MDHEN, CDR2 SYDVKM. The sample consisted of peripheral blood. The receptor comes from a woman aged 80 or older with COVID-19, enrolled during active disease. V is TRBV28 and J is TRBJ1-5; 7 positions agree with TRBD1. CDR3 DNA sequence: TGTGCCAGCAGCCAACTGGACAGGATGGGACAGCCCCAGCATTTT. It is translated as CASSQLDRMGQPQHF.